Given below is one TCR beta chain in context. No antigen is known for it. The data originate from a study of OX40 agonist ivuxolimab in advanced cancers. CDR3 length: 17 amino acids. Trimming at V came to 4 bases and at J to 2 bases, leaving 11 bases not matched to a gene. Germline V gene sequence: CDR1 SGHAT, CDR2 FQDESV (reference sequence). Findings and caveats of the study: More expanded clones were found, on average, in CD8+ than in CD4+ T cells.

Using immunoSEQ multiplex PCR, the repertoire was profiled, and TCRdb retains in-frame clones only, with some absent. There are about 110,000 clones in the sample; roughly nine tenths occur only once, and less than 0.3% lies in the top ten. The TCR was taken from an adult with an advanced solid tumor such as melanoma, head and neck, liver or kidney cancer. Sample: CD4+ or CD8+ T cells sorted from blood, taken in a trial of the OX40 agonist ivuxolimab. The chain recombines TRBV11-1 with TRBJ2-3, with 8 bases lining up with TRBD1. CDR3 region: CASSSTNRDRLTDTQYF. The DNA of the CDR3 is TGTGCCAGCAGCTCTACTAACCGGGACAGGCTCACAGATACGCAGTATTTT.